These 23 T cell receptor beta chains came from one sample sequenced in a study of molecular identifiers for immune sequencing clone quantification. TCRdb processed the PCR reads anew with MiXCR; each CDR3 protein has one entry. The sample records a few hundred thousand distinct CDR3 sequences, 20% to 25% being singletons. The sequenced sample consisted of naive CD8+ T cells from blood, with Jurkat cell RNA spiked in. Subset indicated: FACS-sorted CD8+CD4-CCR7+CD45RA+ naive T cells. The receptors come from a human donor in good health. Some libraries in this study had Jurkat cell RNA spiked in.

This clonotype was picked up a small number of times. The chain couples TRBV6-2 or TRBV6-3 to TRBJ2-7; perhaps TRBD1 as D (5 bases). Trimming stripped 2 bases from V and 5 bases from J, with 13 bases between. CDR3 length equals 14 residues. In germline, CDR1 is MNHEY, CDR2 SVGEGT. The CDR3 coding sequence is TGTGCCAGCAGTTACGGCCTATCAGGGAACGAGCAGTACTTC. Protein: CASSYGLSGNEQYF.

This chain uses TRBV19 with TRBJ2-3; D is uncertain. The germline V and J ends were trimmed by 3 bases and 1 base, with 5 bases remaining between them. The CDR3 contains 13 residues. Germline assignment: CDR1 LNHDA and CDR2 SQIVND (reference sequence). The CDR3 protein is CASSIRGTDTQYF. CDR3 bases: TGTGCCAGTAGTATTAGGGGCACAGATACGCAGTATTTT.

This clonotype occurred once. A read error may produce the germline difference seen at one junction end. The rearrangement uses TRBV13 and TRBJ1-2, with no clear D. The germline V gene has CDR1 PRHDT and CDR2 FYEKMQ (reference sequence). CDR3 size: 13 residues. The CDR3 protein is CAGSLVSDDGYTF. The CDR3 nucleotides are TGTGCCGGCAGCTTAGTCTCCGACGATGGCTACACCTTC.

Regarding this clonotype: At one of its ends the junction is not consistent with the germline gene, which may arise from a read error. This rearrangement joins TRBV5-1 to TRBJ2-1, with 8 bases aligning to TRBD2. The V gene's germline CDR1 is SGHRS and CDR2 YFSETQ. This CDR3 has 15 amino acids. Here the CDR3 reads CASSLAGGAYNVQFF. The CDR3 DNA reads as TGCGCCAGCAGCTTGGCCGGGGGGGCGTACAATGTGCAGTTCTTC. Together with reference TRBV5-1 and TRBJ2-1, the CDR3 gives the full variable domain: KAGVTQTPRYLIKTRGQQVTLSCSPISGHRSVSWYQQTPGQGLQFLFEYFSETQRNKGNFPGRFSGRQFSNSRSEMNVSTLELGDSALYLCASSLAGGAYNVQFFGPGTRLTVL.

A word on this clonotype: A read error may be the cause here, since a much bigger clone is one base away. The gene calls are TRBV7-9 and TRBJ1-1; D is perhaps TRBD1 (5 bases). The germline CDR1 and CDR2 sequences are SEHNR and FQNEAQ (reference sequence). The CDR3 loop spans 14 amino acids. The CDR3 DNA sequence: TGTGCCAGCAGCTTGCGCGACTGGGACGTTGAAGCTCTCTTT. Translated: CASSLRDWDVEALF.

This clonotype was detected many times. This chain links TRBV20-1 with TRBJ1-1; no reliable D call. V was clipped by 5 bases and J by 2 bases, with 15 bases between them. The CDR3 has 14 residues. Germline CDR1 is DFQATT and CDR2 is SNEGSKA (reference sequence). Here the CDR3 DNA reads TGCAGTGCTCACCCCAAGGGCCAAAACACTGAAGCTTTCTTT. It yields the protein CSAHPKGQNTEAFF.

This chain connects TRBV27 to TRBJ2-2; perhaps TRBD1 as D (5 bases). This CDR3 comprises 15 residues. CDR1 and CDR2 from the germline V gene are MNHEY and SMNVEV (reference sequence). Trimming removed 0 bases at V and 4 bases at J, with 9 bases between. The DNA of the CDR3 is TGTGCCAGCAGTTTATCGGGGCTATCCACCGGGGAGCTGTTTTTT. It yields the protein CASSLSGLSTGELFF.

Comment on this clonotype: One end of the junction varies from germline; a read error may be responsible. The V gene is TRBV11-2, the J gene TRBJ1-1, with a possible D match to TRBD1 (6 bases). Germline CDR1 is SGHAT and CDR2 is FQNNGV. This CDR3 is 16 amino acids long. The DNA of the CDR3 is TGTGCCAGCAGCTTACGGTGGACAGTGACAAGCACTGAAGCTTCCTTT. Its translation is CASSLRWTVTSTEASF. Full variable domain (remainder filled in from reference TRBV11-2 and TRBJ1-1): EAGVAQSPRYKIIEKRQSVAFWCNPISGHATLYWYQQILGQGPKLLIQFQNNGVVDDSQLPKDRFSAERLKGVDSTLKIQPAKLEDSAVYLCASSLRWTVTSTEASFGQGTRLTVV.

The V gene is TRBV11-3, the J gene TRBJ2-3; the D gene is possibly TRBD1 (6 bases). This CDR3 has 17 amino acids. Germline lookup yields CDR1 SGHNT and CDR2 YENEEA. The V end lost 5 bases, the J end lost 0 bases, and 18 bases lay between the germline ends. The CDR3 reads CASSPGDRSYSTDTQYF. The DNA for the CDR3 is TGTGCCAGCAGCCCAGGGGACCGATCCTACAGCACAGATACGCAGTATTTT.

The chain links TRBV16 to TRBJ1-2; D gene uncertain. CDR1 is KGHSY and CDR2 is FQNENV in the germline V gene. The V end lost 2 bases, the J end lost 8 bases, and 18 bases lay between the germline ends. The CDR3 has 15 residues. The CDR3 loop reads CASSQGQATPWGYTF. In nucleotides, the CDR3 is TGTGCCAGCAGCCAAGGGCAGGCGACGCCATGGGGCTACACCTTC.

Points on this clonotype: A much bigger clone sits one base away, suggesting this may be a read error. The chain uses TRBV7-9 and TRBJ1-1; D is unclear. CDR1 and CDR2 from the germline V gene are SEHNR and FQNEAQ (reference sequence). This CDR3 is built from 15 residues. CDR3 bases: TGTGCCGGCAGCTTAGGTTACGGTTCTGGCACTGAAGCTTTCTTT. It yields the protein CAGSLGYGSGTEAFF.

This clonotype was recorded a few times. The rearrangement links TRBV20-1 to TRBJ2-7, with TRBD2 as a possible D gene (5 bases). The germline gives CDR1 DFQATT, CDR2 SNEGSKA (reference sequence). The CDR3 loop spans 15 amino acids. Trimming removed 6 bases at V and 2 bases at J, with 20 bases between. The CDR3 region is CSAEEADRAAYEQYF. CDR3 in DNA: TGCAGTGCAGAGGAGGCGGACCGTGCTGCCTACGAGCAGTACTTC.

This clonotype was seen at least ten times. The rearrangement joins TRBV7-9 to TRBJ2-1; possible D gene TRBD2, 6 bases. CDR3 size: 13 residues. Germline V CDR1 and CDR2: SEHNR, FQNEAQ (reference sequence). Trimming removed 0 bases from V and 8 bases from J, with 8 bases in between. CDR3 sequence (DNA): TGTGCCAGCAGCTTAGCACTAGCCCATGAGCAGTTCTTC. Its protein product is CASSLALAHEQFF.

This clonotype was recorded many times. The chain has TRBV6-4 and TRBJ1-1; unclear D gene. V dropped 3 bases and J dropped 1 base, with 6 bases sitting between them. The CDR3 consists of 13 residues. The germline CDR1 and CDR2 sequences are MRHNA and SNTAGT. CDR3 bases: TGTGCCAGCAGTGATCATACGAACACTGAAGCTTTCTTT. Translated, it gives CASSDHTNTEAFF.

A few counts support this clonotype. The chain carries TRBV18 and TRBJ2-3; D gene unclear. This CDR3 contains 16 residues. The germline V gene has CDR1 KGHSH and CDR2 LQKENI. V was clipped by 6 bases and J by 1 base, with 17 bases between them. CDR3 region: CASSPERAVGTDTQYF. The CDR3 DNA reads TGTGCCAGCTCGCCTGAACGTGCGGTTGGCACAGATACGCAGTATTTT. Full variable domain (remainder filled in from reference TRBV18 and TRBJ2-3): NAGVMQNPRHLVRRRGQEARLRCSPMKGHSHVYWYRQLPEEGLKFMVYLQKENIIDESGMPKERFSAEFPKEGPSILRIQQVVRGDSAAYFCASSPERAVGTDTQYFGPGTRLTVL.

In this sample, this clonotype turned up a few times. The chain couples TRBV19 to TRBJ1-1; unclear D gene. The CDR3 extends over 12 amino acids. Trimming left V 3 bases short and J 8 bases short, with 10 bases between. CDR1 is LNHDA and CDR2 is SQIVND in the germline V gene (reference sequence). The CDR3 here is CASSISVTEAFF. The CDR3 DNA is TGTGCCAGTAGTATCTCCGTCACGGAAGCTTTCTTT.

V usage is TRBV29-1 and J usage is TRBJ2-7; 10 nucleotides agree with TRBD2. V gave up 6 bases and J gave up 4 bases; unmatched junction bases: 9. This CDR3 has 14 residues. The germline CDR1 and CDR2 sequences are SQVTM and ANQGSEA. The CDR3 sequence is CSVVTAGLAYEQYF. The CDR3 DNA reads as TGCAGCGTCGTCACGGCGGGACTAGCGTACGAGCAGTACTTC.

This sequence joins TRBV5-1 and TRBJ1-2; no definite D call. The V end was cut by 5 bases, the J end by 4 bases, with 15 bases between. The germline CDR1 and CDR2 sequences are SGHRS and YFSETQ. The CDR3 runs to 14 residues. The CDR3 sequence: CASSEGREIYGYTF. The CDR3 DNA follows: TGCGCCAGCAGTGAGGGCCGCGAAATCTATGGCTACACCTTC.

This clonotype was seen many times. The rearrangement links TRBV6-5 to TRBJ2-5; 7 bases map to TRBD2. Germline V gene sequence: CDR1 MNHEY, CDR2 SVGAGI. Trimming took 6 bases from V and 4 from J; bases not matched to a gene: 8. CDR3 length: 14 amino acids. The CDR3 bases are TGTGCCAGCAGCCAAATAGCGGGTCCAGAGACCCAGTACTTC. It is translated as CASSQIAGPETQYF.

Points on this clonotype: This may come from a read error, since a much larger clone is one base off. The chain carries TRBV9 and TRBJ2-6, with D possibly matching TRBD2 (5 bases). The CDR3 contains 12 residues. Germline-derived CDR1 and CDR2 are SGDLS and YYNGEE. The CDR3 protein is CASSVRADVLTF. CDR3 bases: TGTGCCAGCAGCGTGAGGGCCGACGTCCTGACTTTC.

Worth noting for this clonotype: The junction departs from germline at one end; a sequencing error may be responsible. The chain is built from TRBV30 and TRBJ2-3, with TRBD1 matching over 7 bases. The CDR3 totals 15 residues. The germline CDR1 and CDR2 sequences are GTSNPN and SVGIG (reference sequence). CDR3 amino acids: CGWESSGQITDTQYF. CDR3 nucleotide sequence: TGTGGCTGGGAAAGCTCGGGACAGATAACAGATACGCAGTATTTT.

This clonotype was seen ten or more times. The chain combines TRBV28 with TRBJ2-7; TRBD2 matches 12 bases. This CDR3 has 16 residues. Germline V CDR1 and CDR2: MDHEN, SYDVKM. Trimming took 2 bases from V and 2 from J; bases not matched to a gene: 4. The CDR3 DNA follows: TGTGCCAGCAGTTTACTAGCGGGAGGGCCCCCCTACGAGCAGTACTTC. Amino acids: CASSLLAGGPPYEQYF.

This clonotype has only a few counts. The chain combines TRBV29-1 with TRBJ2-7; 7 bases map to TRBD2. Germline V gene data show CDR1 as SQVTM and CDR2 as ANQGSEA. With 3 bases clipped from V and 0 bases from J, the junction kept 2 bases outside the gene matches. CDR3 length: 13 residues. The CDR3 reads CSVEGDYSYEQYF. The CDR3, as DNA: TGCAGCGTTGAGGGGGACTACTCCTACGAGCAGTACTTC.